One and the same sample provided the 22 T cell receptor beta chains below, sequenced in a study of early T cells in non-severe SARS-CoV-2 infection. TCRdb reprocessed the 5' RACE reads via MiXCR and lists one record per CDR3 protein. Of roughly 81,000 distinct CDR3 sequences listed, 9% to 14% are singletons. Sequenced: whole blood. These receptors were obtained from an adult who was a healthcare worker with PCR-confirmed SARS-CoV-2 infection or an uninfected control (not recorded which).

The V gene is TRBV2, the J gene TRBJ1-1; 7 positions match TRBD1. The CDR3 sequence is 13 residues long. V was pared by 7 bases and J by 1 base, with 3 bases of the junction left unmatched. CDR1 and CDR2 from the germline V gene are SNHLY and FYNNEI. As DNA, the CDR3 is TGTGCCAGCAAACAGGGGAGGAACACTGAAGCTTTCTTT. Its translation: CASKQGRNTEAFF.

This clonotype has only a few counts. The gene calls are TRBV20-1 and TRBJ2-1; D might be TRBD2 (5 bases). The CDR3 contains 16 residues. CDR1 and CDR2 (germline): DFQATT, SNEGSKA (reference sequence). Trimming stripped 5 bases from V and 0 bases from J, with 17 bases between. The CDR3 here is CSAWLGGASSYNEQFF. Here the CDR3 DNA reads TGCAGTGCTTGGTTAGGAGGAGCCAGCTCCTACAATGAGCAGTTCTTC.

This sequence joins TRBV19 and TRBJ2-6; D remains unclear. The V and J ends lost 3 bases and 0 bases respectively, with 12 bases between them. Germline V gives CDR1 LNHDA, CDR2 SQIVND (reference sequence). The CDR3 runs to 17 residues. CDR3 loop: CASSMARPISGANVLTF. CDR3 bases: TGTGCCAGTAGTATGGCCCGTCCCATCTCTGGGGCCAACGTCCTGACTTTC. Looking up the rest from reference TRBV19 and TRBJ2-6 gives the full variable domain: DGGITQSPKYLFRKEGQNVTLSCEQNLNHDAMYWYRQDPGQGLRLIYYSQIVNDFQKGDIAEGYSVSREKKESFPLTVTSAQKNPTAFYLCASSMARPISGANVLTFGAGSRLTVL.

The sample holds a few counts of this clonotype. The V call is TRBV20-1, the J call TRBJ2-5; TRBD2 matches 9 bases. Germline V gene sequence: CDR1 DFQATT, CDR2 SNEGSKA (reference sequence). The V and J ends lost 1 base and 3 bases, in that order; junction bases with no gene match: 6. CDR3 size: 15 residues. Here the CDR3 reads CSARVGTSFEETQYF. CDR3 DNA: TGCAGTGCTAGAGTGGGGACTAGCTTCGAAGAGACCCAGTACTTC.

This clonotype was seen more than once but under ten times. This chain uses TRBV30 with TRBJ2-7; D gene unclear. This CDR3 has 13 residues. The germline V gene has CDR1 GTSNPN and CDR2 SVGIG (reference sequence). CDR3 protein: CATSTAFQHEQYF. CDR3 DNA: TGTGCAACCTCCACAGCTTTTCAGCACGAGCAGTACTTC.

This clonotype was observed a handful of times. The V and J genes are TRBV7-9 and TRBJ1-2; D unresolved. V dropped 1 base and J dropped 0 bases, with 6 bases sitting between them. In germline, CDR1 is SEHNR, CDR2 FQNEAQ (reference sequence). The CDR3 runs to 14 residues. CDR3 protein: CASSLVTANYGYTF. Here the CDR3 DNA reads TGTGCCAGCAGCTTAGTTACCGCTAACTATGGCTACACCTTC.

CDR3 DNA: TGTGCCAGCAGTTTATCCGCAGGAGGGCCCTACGAGCAGTACTTC. This codes for CASSLSAGGPYEQYF. The V call is TRBV27, the J call TRBJ2-7, with TRBD2 as a possible D gene (6 bases). From germline, CDR1 is MNHEY and CDR2 SMNVEV (reference sequence). Trimming left V 0 bases short and J 2 bases short, with 11 bases between. The CDR3 is 15 amino acids.

This sequence joins TRBV20-1 and TRBJ2-7; D is undetermined. Germline V gives CDR1 DFQATT, CDR2 SNEGSKA (reference sequence). Deletions cut 1 base from V and 2 bases from J, with 12 bases between. The CDR3 length is 14 residues. CDR3 nucleotides: TGCAGTGCTAGAGGGACCATACCACCCTACGAGCAGTACTTC. Protein: CSARGTIPPYEQYF.

This clonotype has a count of ten or more. The chain carries TRBV20-1 and TRBJ2-1, with a possible D match to TRBD1 (5 bases). Trimming pared 4 bases from V and 0 bases from J, leaving 22 bases between. Germline assignment: CDR1 DFQATT and CDR2 SNEGSKA (reference sequence). CDR3 length equals 18 residues. The CDR3 DNA reads TGCAGTGCTACCCCCCCCGGCAGGGCTAAGAGCTCCTACAATGAGCAGTTCTTC. Protein: CSATPPGRAKSSYNEQFF.

The J gene is TRBJ1-1, the V gene TRBV3-1; D is perhaps TRBD1 (5 bases). Germline V gene sequence: CDR1 LGHDT, CDR2 YNNKEL (reference sequence). The CDR3 runs 12 residues. Trimming cost V 4 bases and J 4 bases, with 7 bases left between them. CDR3 residues: CASSPGATEAFF. As DNA, the CDR3 is TGTGCCAGCAGCCCCGGGGCCACTGAAGCTTTCTTT.

This clonotype was observed at least ten times. The chain recombines TRBV5-1 with TRBJ2-7; 8 nucleotides match TRBD2. CDR1 SGHRS and CDR2 YFSETQ come from the germline V gene. V lost 4 bases, J lost 1 base, and 7 bases stayed unmatched. The CDR3 is 15 residues long. The CDR3 DNA reads TGCGCCAGCAGCCCGAGGGCTAGCGGGTCCTACGAGCAGTACTTC. It yields the protein CASSPRASGSYEQYF. The full variable domain, in which reference TRBV5-1 and TRBJ2-7 provide the parts outside the CDR3, is KAGVTQTPRYLIKTRGQQVTLSCSPISGHRSVSWYQQTPGQGLQFLFEYFSETQRNKGNFPGRFSGRQFSNSRSEMNVSTLELGDSALYLCASSPRASGSYEQYFGPGTRLTVT.

This clonotype was seen a handful of times. V usage is TRBV18 and J usage is TRBJ2-7, with D maybe TRBD1 (5 bases). Trimming pared 3 bases from V and 4 bases from J, leaving 22 bases between. The CDR3 extends over 17 amino acids. Germline V lookup: CDR1 KGHSH, CDR2 LQKENI. In nucleotides, the CDR3 is TGTGCCAGCTCACCGCCAATAGGGGCCGCTTACCTTTACGAGCAGTACTTC. The encoded protein is CASSPPIGAAYLYEQYF. The full variable domain, with the rest looked up from reference TRBV18 and TRBJ2-7, is NAGVMQNPRHLVRRRGQEARLRCSPMKGHSHVYWYRQLPEEGLKFMVYLQKENIIDESGMPKERFSAEFPKEGPSILRIQQVVRGDSAAYFCASSPPIGAAYLYEQYFGPGTRLTVT.

CDR3 coding DNA: TGTGCCAGCAGCTATCGGACAGGGGGCGCGAAGGTTAATTCACCCCTCCACTTT. Amino acid sequence: CASSYRTGGAKVNSPLHF. J is TRBJ1-6 and V is TRBV11-3; TRBD1 matches at 11 bases. There are 18 residues in the CDR3. The J segment lost 6 bases and the V segment lost 4 bases, leaving 11 bases of the junction unmatched. Germline V CDR1 and CDR2: SGHNT, YENEEA.

This clonotype was found a few times. The J gene is TRBJ2-1, the V gene TRBV7-9, with 7 bases lining up with TRBD1. This CDR3 comprises 13 residues. V gave up 4 bases and J gave up 8 bases; unmatched junction bases: 5. Germline-derived CDR1 and CDR2 are SEHNR and FQNEAQ (reference sequence). Here the CDR3 reads CASSSTGIHEQFF. The CDR3 nucleotides read TGTGCCAGCAGCTCGACAGGGATCCATGAGCAGTTCTTC. The variable domain in full, completed from reference TRBV7-9 and TRBJ2-1, reads DTGVSQNPRHKITKRGQNVTFRCDPISEHNRLYWYRQTLGQGPEFLTYFQNEAQLEKSRLLSDRFSAERPKGSFSTLEIQRTEQGDSAMYLCASSSTGIHEQFFGPGTRLTVL.

This clonotype was seen repeatedly, ten times or more. The chain recombines TRBV7-3 with TRBJ2-5; no reliable D call. CDR3 length: 16 amino acids. Per germline, CDR1 SGHTA and CDR2 FQGTGA. Trimming stripped 8 bases from V and 4 bases from J, with 23 bases between. The CDR3 here is CASSGPRCLRAETQYF. The CDR3 DNA reads as TGTGCCAGCTCCGGACCCCGGTGTCTTAGGGCAGAGACCCAGTACTTC.

About this clonotype itself: One end of the junction varies from germline; a read error may be responsible. The gene calls are TRBV9 and TRBJ1-3; D remains unclear. The CDR3 is 13 residues long. Germline assignment: CDR1 SGDLS and CDR2 YYNGEE. As DNA, the CDR3 is TGTGTCAGCGGAGGCGGTGGGGAAAACACCATATATTTT. This translates into CVSGGGGENTIYF.

The rearrangement joins TRBV28 to TRBJ1-1, with D perhaps TRBD1 (5 bases). The germline V gene has CDR1 MDHEN and CDR2 SYDVKM. The CDR3 has 14 residues. V was pared by 6 bases and J by 3 bases, with 14 bases between. CDR3 bases: TGTGCCAGCAGAAAAATCCAGGGAGACACTGAAGCTTTCTTT. Its translation: CASRKIQGDTEAFF.

This clonotype showed up just a few times. V and J are TRBV3-1 and TRBJ1-3; weak D call: TRBD1 (6 bases). This CDR3 has 16 amino acids. The V end lost 1 base, the J end lost 0 bases, and 10 bases lay between the germline ends. The germline V gene has CDR1 LGHDT and CDR2 YNNKEL (reference sequence). CDR3 residues: CASSQGDTSSGNTIYF. CDR3 sequence (DNA): TGTGCCAGCAGCCAAGGGGACACCAGCTCTGGAAACACCATATATTTT.

This clonotype has only a few counts. The chain has TRBV4-1 and TRBJ2-1; 10 bases match TRBD1. The CDR3 loop spans 15 amino acids. The ends lost 3 bases at V and 8 bases at J; junction bases unmatched: 7. The germline gives CDR1 MGHRA, CDR2 YSYEKL. This CDR3 is CASSHGTGVRYEQFF. DNA of the CDR3: TGCGCCAGCAGCCACGGGACAGGGGTGAGATATGAGCAGTTCTTC.

This clonotype was picked up many times. The V and J genes are TRBV2 and TRBJ2-7, with a weak D call TRBD1 (5 bases). The CDR3 has 16 residues. CDR1 and CDR2 from the germline V gene are SNHLY and FYNNEI. V lost 4 bases to trimming and J lost 1 base, with 17 bases between them. DNA of the CDR3: TGTGCCAGCAGTGGAAGGGGCAGGGCTTTGTCCTACGAGCAGTACTTC. This sequence encodes CASSGRGRALSYEQYF. Combining the CDR3 with reference TRBV2 and TRBJ2-7 gives the whole variable domain EPEVTQTPSHQVTQMGQEVILRCVPISNHLYFYWYRQILGQKVEFLVSFYNNEISEKSEIFDDQFSVERPDGSNFTLKIRSTKLEDSAMYFCASSGRGRALSYEQYFGPGTRLTVT.

In its sample, this clonotype was seen a few times. J is TRBJ2-3 and V is TRBV28; D remains unclear. V was clipped by 5 bases and J by 0 bases, with 15 bases between them. Germline CDR1 is MDHEN and CDR2 is SYDVKM. This CDR3 is built from 16 residues. The CDR3 here is CASSTAFGGSTDTQYF. CDR3 sequence (DNA): TGTGCCAGCAGTACCGCTTTTGGCGGCAGCACAGATACGCAGTATTTT.

This chain joins TRBV14 and TRBJ1-2; D gene uncertain. The V gene lost 0 bases and the J gene lost 2 bases, with 10 bases spanning the gap. The CDR3 spans 15 residues. Germline CDR1 is SGHDN and CDR2 is FVKESK. CDR3 residues: CASSQEAFPNYGYTF. Written as DNA, the CDR3 is TGTGCCAGCAGCCAAGAAGCCTTCCCCAACTATGGCTACACCTTC.